The 9 T cell receptor beta chains in this list originate from one sample, sequenced in a study of T-cell memory formation after mild COVID-19. TCRdb re-derived calls from the 5' RACE reads in MiXCR, one entry per CDR3 protein. Of about 140,000 distinct CDR3 sequences listed, 14% to 15% were seen once; the top ten hold about 27%. The specimen sequenced was PBMCs or a T cell subset sorted from them (not recorded which). The receptors originated from an adult woman who had mild COVID-19 (a few samples of this study predate the infection). Cell type and time point are not known.

The V gene is TRBV7-2, the J gene TRBJ2-1; TRBD2 matches at 9 bases. The CDR3 length is 16 residues. The germline V gene has CDR1 SGHTA and CDR2 FQGNSA. The V segment lost 1 base and the J segment 7 bases; nucleotides outside the gene matches: 8. Here the CDR3 DNA reads TGTGCCAGCAGCTTAGGGCGGGAGGGTTTTGGTAATGAGCAGTTCTTC. It yields the protein CASSLGREGFGNEQFF.

This chain joins TRBV3-1 and TRBJ2-3, with 12 nucleotides matching TRBD1. With 4 bases clipped from V and 1 base from J, the junction kept 12 bases outside the gene matches. The CDR3 spans 19 residues. CDR1 is LGHDT, CDR2 YNNKEL, per germline (reference sequence). The CDR3 region is CASSRPGTGGPGGTDTQYF. The DNA of the CDR3 is TGTGCCAGCAGCCGTCCCGGGACAGGGGGCCCTGGCGGCACAGATACGCAGTATTTT.

This chain links TRBV5-1 with TRBJ2-1; D tentatively reads TRBD1 or TRBD2 (5 bases each). Per the germline V gene, CDR1 is SGHRS and CDR2 is YFSETQ. V was clipped by 1 base and J by 9 bases, with 32 bases between them. This CDR3 comprises 20 residues. CDR3 in DNA: TGCGCCAGCAGCTTGCCCCCCCTCGGCATTGGGGGAGAGGTCCCAGTTGAGCAGTTCTTC. Its translation is CASSLPPLGIGGEVPVEQFF. The full variable domain, with the rest looked up from reference TRBV5-1 and TRBJ2-1, is KAGVTQTPRYLIKTRGQQVTLSCSPISGHRSVSWYQQTPGQGLQFLFEYFSETQRNKGNFPGRFSGRQFSNSRSEMNVSTLELGDSALYLCASSLPPLGIGGEVPVEQFFGPGTRLTVL.

This clonotype turned up a few times. The chain couples TRBV7-8 to TRBJ2-1; D ambiguous. This CDR3 comprises 14 residues. Germline V gene data show CDR1 as SGHVS and CDR2 as FQNEAQ. Trimming took off 1 base at V and 10 bases at J, with 14 bases between the two ends. The CDR3 DNA sequence: TGTGCCAGCAGCTTAGTGGCCCGGGTGAGGGAGCAGTTCTTC. Protein sequence: CASSLVARVREQFF.

This clonotype appeared many times. The chain couples TRBV20-1 to TRBJ2-7, with D perhaps matching TRBD1 (5 bases). The germline V gene has CDR1 DFQATT and CDR2 SNEGSKA (reference sequence). CDR3 size: 13 residues. The V end lost 0 bases, the J end lost 6 bases, and 12 bases lay between the germline ends. CDR3 protein: CSARDSAGPEQYF. The DNA of the CDR3 is TGCAGTGCTAGAGATTCGGCAGGGCCCGAGCAGTACTTC.

This clonotype was observed a few times. The CDR3 nucleotides are TGTGCCACCAGTGACTCGGACAGGGGCCGTGGCTACACCTTC. Translating gives CATSDSDRGRGYTF. The genes are TRBV24-1 and TRBJ1-2, with 9 bases identical to TRBD1. The CDR3 contains 14 residues. Trimming at V came to 4 bases and at J to 7 bases, leaving 6 bases not matched to a gene. CDR1 is KGHDR, CDR2 SFDVKD, per germline.

This clonotype was counted a few times. The genes are TRBV27 and TRBJ2-1; 15 positions match TRBD2. V lost 5 bases and J lost 5; bases outside the gene matches: 4. The germline V gene encodes CDR1 MNHEY and CDR2 SMNVEV (reference sequence). The CDR3 covers 16 residues. The CDR3: CASSPRTSGRDNEQFF. The CDR3 nucleotides are TGTGCCAGCAGTCCCCGGACTAGCGGGAGGGACAATGAGCAGTTCTTC.

The rearrangement links TRBV19 to TRBJ2-1; TRBD2 matches 8 bases. Germline values: CDR1 LNHDA, CDR2 SQIVND (reference sequence). The CDR3 spans 14 residues. J gave up 9 bases and V 9 bases, and 13 bases lay outside the gene matches. Written as DNA, the CDR3 is TGTGCCAGCACGGGAGGTAGCGGGATCATTGAGCAGTTCTTC. Amino acid sequence: CASTGGSGIIEQFF.

This clonotype was seen only a few times. V gene TRBV24-1 combines with J gene TRBJ2-2; 7 bases fit TRBD2. From germline, CDR1 is KGHDR and CDR2 SFDVKD. CDR3 size: 16 residues. V shed 4 bases and J 4 bases; nucleotides not matched to a gene: 8. CDR3 residues: CATSDRGGDLTGELFF. The CDR3 DNA follows: TGTGCCACCAGTGACCGTGGGGGGGACCTCACCGGGGAGCTGTTTTTT.